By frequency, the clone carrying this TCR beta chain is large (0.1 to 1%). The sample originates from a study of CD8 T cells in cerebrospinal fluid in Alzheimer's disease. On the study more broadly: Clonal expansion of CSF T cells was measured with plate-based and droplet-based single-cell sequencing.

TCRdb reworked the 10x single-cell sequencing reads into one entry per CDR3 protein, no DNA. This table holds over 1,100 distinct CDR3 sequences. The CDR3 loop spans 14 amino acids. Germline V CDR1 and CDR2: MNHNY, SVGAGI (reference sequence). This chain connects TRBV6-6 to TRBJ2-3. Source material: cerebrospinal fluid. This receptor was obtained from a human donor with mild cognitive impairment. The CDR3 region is CASSPEGHTDTQYF.